The T cell receptor (beta chain) described here comes from a study of blood T cell repertoires in COVID-19. Across the whole study: The study drew acute and convalescent COVID-19 samples from the United States, Italy and Spain.

Methods used by the authors: Reference gene primer amplification yielded estimated nucleated cell counts. Profiling relied on immunoSEQ multiplex PCR, and the TCRdb table lists in-frame clones only, not all of them. V and J calls and clone size are copied from that table; D and trimming were computed from the DNA. In the table there are more than 150,000 clones, about nine tenths of which are singletons. This CDR3 comprises 15 residues. The J segment lost 5 bases and the V segment lost 2 bases, leaving 7 bases of the junction unmatched. The germline CDR1 and CDR2 sequences are SGHRS and YFSETQ. The rearrangement uses TRBV5-1 and TRBJ1-1; 9 bases agree with TRBD1. The specimen sequenced was peripheral blood. This TCR derives from a man between 35 and 55 years old with acute or convalescent COVID-19. Here the CDR3 reads CASSLRTGDKTEAFF. DNA for the CDR3: TGCGCCAGCAGCTTACGGACAGGGGATAAGACTGAAGCTTTCTTT.